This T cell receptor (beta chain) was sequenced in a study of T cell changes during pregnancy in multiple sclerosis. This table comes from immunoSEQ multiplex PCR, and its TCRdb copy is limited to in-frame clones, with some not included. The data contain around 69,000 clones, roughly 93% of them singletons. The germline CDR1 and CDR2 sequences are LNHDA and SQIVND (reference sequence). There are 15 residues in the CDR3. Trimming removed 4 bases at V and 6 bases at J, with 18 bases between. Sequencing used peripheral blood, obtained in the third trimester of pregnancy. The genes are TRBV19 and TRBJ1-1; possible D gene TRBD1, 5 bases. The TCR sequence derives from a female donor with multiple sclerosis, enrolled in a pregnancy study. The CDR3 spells CASSSLLGGVSEAFF. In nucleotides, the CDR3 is TGTGCCAGTAGTAGTTTACTCGGGGGGGTGTCTGAAGCTTTCTTT.